This is a list of T cell receptor beta chains from one sample in a study of blood T cell repertoires in COVID-19. The data were produced by immunoSEQ multiplex PCR, yet TCRdb's version contains in-frame clones alone and is incomplete. The sample includes 450,000 to 600,000 clones, roughly 90% seen only once; the top ten take 0.7%. Sequencing used PBMCs or T cells enriched from blood (not recorded which). The receptors shown here come from a woman aged 18-35 years who had recovered from COVID-19. Both conserved end residues are part of each CDR3. The order of the fields is J gene, D gene, clone size, V gene, CDR3 protein, CDR3 DNA. A D gene is named only where the DNA matches it firmly. Rows give clone size only sometimes, using once, few, many, or a class for an expanded clone.

J: TRBJ1-2
D: .
size: .
V: TRBV9
CDR3: CASSVLPEGPYGYTF
DNA: TGTGCCAGCAGCGTCCTCCCCGAGGGCCCCTATGGCTACACCTTC

J: TRBJ2-5
D: .
size: .
V: TRBV2
CDR3: CASKNRVETQYF
DNA: TGTGCCAGCAAGAACAGGGTGGAAACCCAGTACTTC

J: TRBJ1-5
D: .
size: few
V: TRBV5-1
CDR3: CASSLRGADDQPQHF
DNA: TGCGCCAGCAGCTTGCGGGGGGCGGATGATCAGCCCCAGCATTTT

J: TRBJ2-3
D: .
size: once
V: TRBV2
CDR3: CASRQTDTQYF
DNA: TGTGCCAGCAGGCAGACAGATACGCAGTATTTT

J: TRBJ2-1
D: .
size: .
V: TRBV13
CDR3: CASSLGRLYYNEQFF
DNA: TGTGCCAGCAGCTTAGGAAGACTGTACTACAATGAGCAGTTCTTC

J: TRBJ2-1
D: .
size: .
V: TRBV24-1
CDR3: CATSDAHGTPSYNEQFF
DNA: TGTGCCACCAGTGATGCCCACGGGACACCTTCCTACAATGAGCAGTTCTTC

J: TRBJ1-2
D: TRBD1
size: .
V: TRBV28
CDR3: CASSFLGQGYGYTF
DNA: TGTGCCAGCAGTTTCCTCGGACAGGGGTATGGCTACACCTTC

J: TRBJ2-5
D: .
size: .
V: TRBV5-8
CDR3: CASSHWEGVETQYF
DNA: TGTGCCAGCAGCCATTGGGAGGGGGTAGAGACCCAGTACTTC

J: TRBJ1-6
D: .
size: .
V: TRBV6-6
CDR3: CASSYSGQVNSPLHF
DNA: TGTGCCAGCAGTTACTCTGGGCAGGTTAATTCACCCCTCCACTTT

J: TRBJ2-1
D: .
size: .
V: TRBV10-2
CDR3: CASSESRERSEGQFF
DNA: TGCGCCAGCAGTGAGTCAAGGGAAAGGAGTGAGGGGCAGTTCTTC

J: TRBJ2-5
D: TRBD1
size: .
V: TRBV5-6
CDR3: CASSLGQGETQYF
DNA: TGTGCCAGCTCTTTGGGACAGGGAGAGACCCAGTACTTC

J: TRBJ1-3
D: .
size: once
V: TRBV30
CDR3: CAWVGQAGNTIYF
DNA: TGTGCCTGGGTTGGACAAGCTGGAAACACCATATATTTT

J: TRBJ1-1
D: .
size: .
V: TRBV7-2
CDR3: CASSETGMNTEAFF
DNA: TGTGCCAGCAGCGAAACAGGGATGAACACTGAAGCTTTCTTT

J: TRBJ1-1
D: .
size: .
V: TRBV10-1
CDR3: CASSETGRPEAFF
DNA: TGCGCCAGCAGTGAGACGGGGAGACCTGAAGCTTTCTTT

J: TRBJ1-1
D: TRBD1
size: .
V: TRBV19
CDR3: CASDRGGTEAFF
DNA: TGTGCCAGTGACAGGGGAGGCACTGAAGCTTTCTTT

J: TRBJ1-5
D: TRBD1
size: once
V: TRBV4-1
CDR3: CASSQDRGQGGQPQHF
DNA: TGCGCCAGCAGCCAGGACAGGGGACAGGGAGGTCAGCCCCAGCATTTT

J: TRBJ1-5
D: TRBD1
size: .
V: TRBV5-5
CDR3: CASSARTGEGQPQHF
DNA: TGTGCCAGCAGCGCTCGGACAGGGGAGGGGCAGCCCCAGCATTTT

J: TRBJ1-2
D: .
size: few
V: TRBV5-5
CDR3: CASSLQGKSNYGYTF
DNA: TGTGCCAGCAGCCTTCAGGGGAAGTCTAACTATGGCTACACCTTC

J: TRBJ1-5
D: .
size: few
V: TRBV2
CDR3: CASSEWSTGNQPQHF
DNA: TGTGCCAGCAGTGAATGGTCGACAGGAAATCAGCCCCAGCATTTT

J: TRBJ2-7
D: TRBD1
size: .
V: TRBV16
CDR3: CASSSHRGWHEQYF
DNA: TGTGCCAGCAGTTCTCACAGGGGGTGGCACGAGCAGTACTTC

J: TRBJ2-7
D: TRBD2
size: .
V: TRBV3-1/TRBV3-2
CDR3: CASSQGGMDYEQYF
DNA: TGTGCCAGCAGCCAGGGGGGGATGGACTACGAGCAGTACTTC

J: TRBJ2-7
D: .
size: .
V: TRBV5-1
CDR3: CASSLPDRSYYEQYF
DNA: TGCGCCAGCAGCCTACCGGACAGATCTTACTACGAGCAGTACTTC

J: TRBJ1-6
D: .
size: .
V: TRBV28
CDR3: CASSGGSWNSPLHF
DNA: TGTGCCAGCAGCGGGGGTTCATGGAATTCACCCCTCCACTTT

J: TRBJ2-7
D: TRBD2
size: .
V: TRBV4-2
CDR3: CASSQVAAGGSYEQYF
DNA: TGTGCCAGCAGCCAAGTGGCAGCGGGGGGTTCATACGAGCAGTACTTC

J: TRBJ1-1
D: TRBD1
size: .
V: TRBV6-1
CDR3: CASSGRDRGFPNTEAFF
DNA: TGTGCCAGCAGTGGACGGGACAGGGGGTTTCCGAACACTGAAGCTTTCTTT

J: TRBJ2-3
D: .
size: .
V: TRBV5-4
CDR3: CASSLDRRTTSTDTQYF
DNA: TGTGCCAGCAGCTTGGATCGCAGGACAACTAGCACAGATACGCAGTATTTT

J: TRBJ2-3
D: .
size: once
V: TRBV6-5
CDR3: CASSVADTQYF
DNA: TGTGCCAGCAGCGTCGCAGATACGCAGTATTTT

J: TRBJ1-1
D: .
size: .
V: TRBV7-2
CDR3: CASSLSRNTEAFF
DNA: TGTGCCAGCAGCTTATCCCGGAACACTGAAGCTTTCTTT

J: TRBJ1-2
D: TRBD1
size: .
V: TRBV28
CDR3: CASLFSRQGDGYTF
DNA: TGTGCCAGCCTTTTTTCCCGACAGGGCGATGGCTACACCTTC

J: TRBJ1-2
D: TRBD1
size: few
V: TRBV5-1
CDR3: CASSLPPDRERYGYTF
DNA: TGCGCCAGCAGCTTACCACCAGACAGGGAGAGATATGGCTACACCTTC

J: TRBJ2-1
D: TRBD2
size: .
V: TRBV13
CDR3: CASSLGLAGGPVEHEQFF
DNA: TGTGCCAGCAGCTTGGGACTAGCGGGGGGGCCAGTCGAGCATGAGCAGTTCTTC

J: TRBJ2-5
D: TRBD1
size: .
V: TRBV7-2
CDR3: CASSLAGPGTGQETQYF
DNA: TGTGCCAGCAGCTTAGCCGGACCCGGGACAGGGCAAGAGACCCAGTACTTC

J: TRBJ1-1
D: TRBD1
size: .
V: TRBV2
CDR3: CASSSTTGETEAFF
DNA: TGTGCCAGCAGTTCTACTACAGGGGAGACTGAAGCTTTCTTT

J: TRBJ1-4
D: TRBD1
size: .
V: TRBV5-1
CDR3: CASSLQGEATNEKLFF
DNA: TGCGCCAGCAGCCTACAGGGGGAGGCAACTAATGAAAAACTGTTTTTT

J: TRBJ1-1
D: .
size: .
V: TRBV7-2
CDR3: CASSSSRETEAFF
DNA: TGTGCCAGCAGCTCCTCAAGAGAAACTGAAGCTTTCTTT

J: TRBJ1-6
D: TRBD1
size: .
V: TRBV10-1
CDR3: CASSRDRVQSPLHF
DNA: TGCGCCAGCAGCCGGGACAGGGTTCAATCACCCCTCCACTTT

J: TRBJ1-1
D: .
size: .
V: TRBV27
CDR3: CASSYNKDSEAFF
DNA: TGTGCCAGCAGTTACAACAAGGACAGTGAAGCTTTCTTT

J: TRBJ1-4
D: .
size: .
V: TRBV28
CDR3: CASSRTVNEKLFF
DNA: TGTGCCAGCAGTAGGACAGTTAATGAAAAACTGTTTTTT

J: TRBJ2-1
D: TRBD1
size: .
V: TRBV7-8
CDR3: CASSQNLHRGSFVADEQFF
DNA: TGTGCCAGCAGCCAAAATCTTCACAGGGGCTCTTTCGTGGCAGATGAGCAGTTCTTC

J: TRBJ2-7
D: .
size: .
V: TRBV6-7
CDR3: CASSYLSTGYEQYF
DNA: TGTGCCAGCAGTTACCTTAGTACGGGCTACGAGCAGTACTTC

J: TRBJ2-3
D: TRBD1
size: .
V: TRBV28
CDR3: CATDRGTDTQYF
DNA: TGTGCCACCGACAGGGGGACAGATACGCAGTATTTT

J: TRBJ1-1
D: .
size: .
V: TRBV7-9
CDR3: CASSLQGTNTEAFF
DNA: TGTGCCAGCAGCTTACAGGGGACCAACACTGAAGCTTTCTTT